This TCR beta chain emerged from a study of blood T cell repertoires in COVID-19. On the study more broadly: Acute and convalescent COVID-19 samples came from the United States, Italy and Spain. Sample material is recorded as cDNA or gDNA derived from T cells, B-cell-depleted T cells, or PBMCs.

Germline V gene sequence: CDR1 SNHLY, CDR2 FYNNEI. Deletions cut 10 bases from V and 1 base from J, with 17 bases between. The CDR3 spans 14 residues. The table came from immunoSEQ multiplex PCR; TCRdb's copy has only in-frame clones and leaves some out. The sample shows under 250,000 clones, about 83% of them seen only once. A COVID-19 case had been met by exposed participants during the 2 weeks before study entry. The receptor comes from a woman in her 50s who had been exposed to COVID-19. J is TRBJ2-7 and V is TRBV2; D remains unclear. Sequenced sample: PBMCs or T cells enriched from blood (not recorded which). This CDR3 is CATKAEPLSYEQYF. The CDR3 region has the DNA TGTGCCACCAAGGCGGAGCCCCTATCCTACGAGCAGTACTTC. Drawing the rest from reference TRBV2 and TRBJ2-7, the complete variable domain is EPEVTQTPSHQVTQMGQEVILRCVPISNHLYFYWYRQILGQKVEFLVSFYNNEISEKSEIFDDQFSVERPDGSNFTLKIRSTKLEDSAMYFCATKAEPLSYEQYFGPGTRLTVT.